This T cell receptor beta chain was sequenced for a study of CD8+ T cells in alopecia areata. Following RNA extraction, reverse transcription yielded cDNA that acted as the sequencing template. Only in-frame clones appear in the TCRdb table, and some are missing; sequencing was by immunoSEQ multiplex PCR. Altogether some 150,000 clones are present, 67% being singletons, with the ten largest covering over 10%. CDR1 and CDR2 (germline): ENHRY, SYGVKD. The CDR3 consists of 15 residues. The V gene lost 4 bases and the J gene lost 7 bases, with 20 bases spanning the gap. The chain employs TRBV10-3 and TRBJ2-7, with D possibly called TRBD1 or TRBD2 (6 bases each). Here the sequenced sample was CD8+ T cells sorted from blood, taken at week 0. The TCR comes from a human donor with alopecia areata. CDR3 nucleotide sequence: TGTGCCATCAGTGTAAGCCAGGGGACTTCTGAGGAGCAGTACTTC. Translated: CAISVSQGTSEEQYF.